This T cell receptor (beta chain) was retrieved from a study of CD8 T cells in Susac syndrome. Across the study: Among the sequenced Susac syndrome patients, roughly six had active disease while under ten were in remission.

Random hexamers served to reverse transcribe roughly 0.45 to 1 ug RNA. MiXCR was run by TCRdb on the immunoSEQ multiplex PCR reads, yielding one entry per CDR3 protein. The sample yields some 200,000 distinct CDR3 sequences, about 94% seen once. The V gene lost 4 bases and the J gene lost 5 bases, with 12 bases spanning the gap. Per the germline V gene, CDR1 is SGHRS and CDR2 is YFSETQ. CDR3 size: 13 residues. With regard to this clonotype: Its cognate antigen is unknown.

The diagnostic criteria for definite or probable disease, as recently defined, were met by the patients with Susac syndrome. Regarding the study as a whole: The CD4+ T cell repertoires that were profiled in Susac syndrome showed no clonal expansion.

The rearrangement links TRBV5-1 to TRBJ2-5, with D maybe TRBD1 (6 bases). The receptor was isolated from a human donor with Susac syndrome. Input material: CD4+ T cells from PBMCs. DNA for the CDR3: TGCGCCAGCAGCGTGAGGGACAAGGAGACCCAGTACTTC. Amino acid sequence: CASSVRDKETQYF. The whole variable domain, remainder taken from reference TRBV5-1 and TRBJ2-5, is KAGVTQTPRYLIKTRGQQVTLSCSPISGHRSVSWYQQTPGQGLQFLFEYFSETQRNKGNFPGRFSGRQFSNSRSEMNVSTLELGDSALYLCASSVRDKETQYFGPGTRLLVL.